These 31 T cell receptor beta chains share one sample of origin, sequenced in a study of human T cells and chemical hapten exposure. The time point: pre-sensitization, week 0. As for treatment: therapeutic diphenylcyclopropenone sensitization with weekly scalp DPC. TCRdb reprocessed the RACE reads with MiXCR, giving one entry per CDR3 protein. The table records 300,000 to 450,000 distinct CDR3 sequences, roughly 4.6% of them present only once. This sample comprised whole blood, obtained in connection with sensitization to the hapten diphenylcyclopropenone (DPC). The receptors derive from a woman aged 50 to 60 with alopecia areata. Some clones in this sample may be carry-over from other donors' samples.

DNA of the CDR3: TGTGCCAGCAGCTTGGCGGGGCGGGGTAGCGAGCAGTACTTC. This translates into CASSLAGRGSEQYF. The chain recombines TRBV5-6 with TRBJ2-7; D may be TRBD2 (6 bases). The germline V gene encodes CDR1 SGHDT and CDR2 YYEEEE. V was cut by 0 bases and J by 6 bases, with 13 bases left in between. The CDR3 has 14 amino acids.

This clonotype was counted ten times or more. The chain has TRBV5-1 and TRBJ2-5; 11 bases align to TRBD2. Losses at the gene ends were 8 bases for V and 0 bases for J; bases not matched to a gene: 6. CDR1 is SGHRS and CDR2 is YFSETQ in the germline V gene. This CDR3 is 15 amino acids long. In DNA form, the CDR3 reads TGCGCCAGTAGACTAGCGGGATCGTACCAAGAGACCCAGTACTTC. Amino acids: CASRLAGSYQETQYF.

This clonotype was seen at least ten times. The J gene is TRBJ2-5, the V gene TRBV6-5, with D possibly called TRBD1 or TRBD2 (5 bases each). Trimming removed 2 bases from V and 5 bases from J, with 15 bases in between. CDR1 MNHEY and CDR2 SVGAGI come from the germline V gene. The CDR3 is made up of 15 amino acids. The CDR3 is CASSYRRWDGETQYF. CDR3 DNA sequence: TGTGCCAGCAGTTACCGAAGGTGGGACGGGGAGACCCAGTACTTC.

The chain employs TRBV9 and TRBJ2-3; a possible D gene is TRBD2 (6 bases). V gave up 4 bases and J gave up 1 base, with 13 bases separating them. This CDR3 is 15 amino acids long. CDR1 is SGDLS, CDR2 YYNGEE, per germline. CDR3 nucleotides: TGTGCCAGCAGCCCGACGGGAGCGCGCACAGATACGCAGTATTTT. Its protein product is CASSPTGARTDTQYF.

The sample holds many counts of this clonotype. The V gene is TRBV27, the J gene TRBJ2-2, with 9 nucleotides matching TRBD1. With 4 bases clipped from V and 6 bases from J, the junction kept 0 bases outside the gene matches. The germline CDR1 and CDR2 sequences are MNHEY and SMNVEV (reference sequence). The length of the CDR3 is 13 residues. CDR3 sequence reads: CASSWTGAGELFF. The CDR3 DNA reads as TGTGCCAGCAGTTGGACAGGGGCCGGGGAGCTGTTTTTT.

The chain recombines TRBV6-1 with TRBJ1-1; no firm D call. This CDR3 is 15 amino acids long. V was pared by 6 bases and J by 0 bases, with 14 bases between. Germline V gene sequence: CDR1 MNHNS, CDR2 SASEGT. CDR3 in amino acids: CASRPEGSVNTEAFF. In DNA form, the CDR3 reads TGTGCCAGCAGGCCGGAGGGCTCCGTGAACACTGAAGCTTTCTTT.

This clonotype occurred many times. The chain is built from TRBV6-5 and TRBJ2-7; TRBD2 matches at 7 bases. V lost 2 bases, J lost 4 bases, and 14 bases stayed unmatched. The CDR3 extends over 17 amino acids. Germline CDR1 reads MNHEY; CDR2 reads SVGAGI. In DNA, the CDR3 is TGTGCCAGCAGTTACATTAGCAGCGGGGCAGCAACATACGAGCAGTACTTC. Residues: CASSYISSGAATYEQYF.

This clonotype occurred many times. The chain employs TRBV28 and TRBJ2-7; TRBD2 aligns across 12 bases. V was clipped by 6 bases and J by 5 bases; unmatched bases: 5. CDR3 length: 14 amino acids. Germline V gene sequence: CDR1 MDHEN, CDR2 SYDVKM. The CDR3 is CASSQGLAGNEQYF. For the CDR3, the DNA is TGTGCCAGCAGCCAAGGACTAGCGGGGAACGAGCAGTACTTC.

Of note for this clonotype: A much larger clone lies a single base off, so this may be a read error. The chain employs TRBV9 and TRBJ1-2; 9 bases are a match to TRBD1. Germline-derived CDR1 and CDR2 are SGDLS and YYNGEE. The CDR3 covers 14 residues. This CDR3 is CASRGTGLSYGYIF. CDR3 coding DNA: TGTGCCAGTCGGGGGACAGGGTTGAGCTATGGCTACATCTTC.

This clonotype was counted ten times or more. V is TRBV5-4 and J is TRBJ2-3; the D gene is possibly TRBD1 (6 bases). CDR3 length: 13 amino acids. V lost 0 bases and J 5 bases, leaving 7 bases between the germline ends. In germline, CDR1 is SGHNT, CDR2 YYREEE (reference sequence). The CDR3: CASSLVRGDTQYF. The CDR3 coding sequence is TGTGCCAGCAGCTTGGTCAGGGGAGATACGCAGTATTTT.

At least ten counts were recorded for this clonotype. The chain recombines TRBV24-1 with TRBJ1-1, with D perhaps TRBD1 (6 bases). The CDR3 consists of 14 residues. The germline V gene has CDR1 KGHDR and CDR2 SFDVKD. Trimming removed 4 bases at V and 0 bases at J, with 8 bases between. Here the CDR3 DNA reads TGTGCCACCAGTGACGGGACACTGAACACTGAAGCTTTCTTT. Residues: CATSDGTLNTEAFF.

V is TRBV29-1 and J is TRBJ1-2; perhaps TRBD1 as D (5 bases). Trimming removed 4 bases from V and 8 bases from J, with 8 bases in between. Germline V gives CDR1 SQVTM, CDR2 ANQGSEA. The CDR3 runs 10 residues. The CDR3 region is CSVGDGGYTF. The DNA of the CDR3 is TGCAGCGTTGGGGACGGCGGCTACACCTTC.

This chain joins TRBV12-3 or TRBV12-4 and TRBJ1-5; no firm D call. V dropped 5 bases and J dropped 7 bases, with 18 bases sitting between them. The CDR3 is made up of 15 amino acids. This chain's CDR3 is CASSLSPTSGQPQHF. The CDR3 nucleotides are TGTGCCAGCAGTCTCAGTCCTACATCGGGGCAGCCCCAGCATTTT.

This clonotype was detected a few times. The V and J genes are TRBV3-1 and TRBJ2-5; D is possibly TRBD1 or TRBD2 (5 bases each). The germline V and J ends were trimmed by 4 bases and 6 bases, with 24 bases remaining between them. There are 17 residues in the CDR3. Germline CDR1 is LGHDT and CDR2 is YNNKEL (reference sequence). DNA of the CDR3: TGTGCCAGCAGCCGAAAGGGCGAAGTTCGGGACCGCCAGACCCAGTACTTC. Protein sequence: CASSRKGEVRDRQTQYF.

This clonotype was counted many times. The chain joins TRBV5-1 to TRBJ2-7; 10 positions match TRBD1. This CDR3 region has 15 residues. Germline trimming cut 4 bases from V and 4 bases from J; bases unmatched to any gene: 8. CDR1 and CDR2 (germline): SGHRS, YFSETQ. The CDR3 DNA is TGCGCCAGCAGCATCGGACAGGGGGTTCATTACGAGCAGTACTTC. This gives the protein CASSIGQGVHYEQYF. Combining the CDR3 with reference TRBV5-1 and TRBJ2-7 gives the whole variable domain KAGVTQTPRYLIKTRGQQVTLSCSPISGHRSVSWYQQTPGQGLQFLFEYFSETQRNKGNFPGRFSGRQFSNSRSEMNVSTLELGDSALYLCASSIGQGVHYEQYFGPGTRLTVT.

This clonotype was detected only a few times. The chain joins TRBV4-1 to TRBJ1-1; 10 bases align to TRBD1. This CDR3 has 16 amino acids. Losses at the gene ends were 3 bases for V and 5 bases for J; bases not matched to a gene: 9. Germline values: CDR1 MGHRA, CDR2 YSYEKL. This CDR3 is CASSQGTGEFGTEAFF. The CDR3 DNA is TGCGCCAGCAGCCAGGGGACAGGGGAGTTCGGAACTGAAGCTTTCTTT.

The table lists this clonotype with many counts. The chain recombines TRBV27 with TRBJ2-7, with a possible D match to TRBD2 (5 bases). V was trimmed by 3 bases and J by 4 bases, leaving 13 bases between them. This CDR3 has 14 residues. CDR1 MNHEY and CDR2 SMNVEV come from the germline V gene (reference sequence). The CDR3 spells CASSLGSIRYEQYF. DNA for the CDR3: TGTGCCAGCAGTTTGGGGAGTATCAGATACGAGCAGTACTTC.

This clonotype has a handful of counts. As DNA, the CDR3 is TGTGCCAGCAGCGACACTTCCAATCAGCCCCAGCATTTT. Its translation: CASSDTSNQPQHF. This sequence joins TRBV25-1 and TRBJ1-5, with no clear D. V lost 6 bases to trimming and J lost 3 bases, with 9 bases between them. Germline CDR1 and CDR2: MGHDK and SYGVNS. The CDR3 has 13 residues.

In this sample, this clonotype turned up a few times. V and J are TRBV14 and TRBJ2-1, with 11 bases lining up with TRBD2. J lost 5 bases, V lost 1 base, and 13 bases had no gene match. Germline-derived CDR1 and CDR2 are SGHDN and FVKESK. The CDR3 has 19 residues. CDR3 residues: CASSQGASGRSLENNEQFF. The DNA of the CDR3 is TGTGCCAGCAGCCAAGGGGCTAGCGGGAGGTCCCTTGAGAACAATGAGCAGTTCTTC.

This clonotype was seen a handful of times. J is TRBJ1-1 and V is TRBV4-3; 9 bases map to TRBD1. The germline V gene encodes CDR1 LGHNA and CDR2 YSLEER. This CDR3 is 17 amino acids long. V was clipped by 4 bases and J by 11 bases; unmatched bases: 20. Here the CDR3 reads CASSPTHLGQGPWGAFF. CDR3 sequence (DNA): TGCGCCAGCAGCCCTACTCACCTGGGACAGGGCCCTTGGGGGGCTTTCTTT.

This clonotype was observed at least ten times. The CDR3 nucleotides read TGCGCCAGCAGCCCCGGACAGGGGGCACTTGGACAGCCCCAGCATTTT. This translates into CASSPGQGALGQPQHF. The rearrangement uses TRBV5-1 and TRBJ1-5; 11 bases line up with TRBD1. Germline V gene data show CDR1 as SGHRS and CDR2 as YFSETQ. This CDR3 region has 16 residues. Unmatched junction bases numbered 10, after V lost 4 bases and J lost 7 bases.

The sample holds many counts of this clonotype. This rearrangement joins TRBV24-1 to TRBJ2-5; perhaps TRBD2 as D (5 bases). CDR3 length: 13 amino acids. The V gene lost 3 bases and the J gene lost 2 bases, with 6 bases spanning the gap. Per the germline V gene, CDR1 is KGHDR and CDR2 is SFDVKD. CDR3 nucleotides: TGTGCCACCAGTGATCCGGGACAAGAGACCCAGTACTTC. Its translation: CATSDPGQETQYF.

This clonotype was counted between two and nine times. The chain couples TRBV6-5 to TRBJ2-7, with 9 bases lining up with TRBD2. The V gene's germline CDR1 is MNHEY and CDR2 SVGAGI. V shed 2 bases, J shed 1 base, and the junction held 0 bases outside the gene matches. The CDR3 loop spans 14 amino acids. The CDR3 nucleotides read TGTGCCAGCAGTTACGCGGGGGGGTCCTACGAGCAGTACTTC. It translates to CASSYAGGSYEQYF.

This clonotype came up many times. This chain connects TRBV29-1 to TRBJ2-4, with D possibly TRBD2 on 6 matching bases. The CDR3 spans 13 residues. Germline CDR1 is SQVTM and CDR2 is ANQGSEA. The ends were cut back, 3 bases at V and 4 bases at J, with 10 bases in the middle. The CDR3 loop is CSVDTGLKNIQYF. DNA for the CDR3: TGCAGCGTTGATACGGGACTGAAAAACATTCAGTACTTC.

This chain connects TRBV21-1 to TRBJ2-1; the table assigns TRBD1, which was not confirmed against the DNA. TRBV21-1 is a pseudogene locus. The CDR3 extends over 14 amino acids. CDR3: CAWRGQGADNEQFF. The CDR3 nucleotides read TGTGCTTGGAGGGGACAGGGGGCTGACAATGAGCAGTTCTTC.

This clonotype was found a few times. The chain uses TRBV20-1 and TRBJ2-1, with a tentative D call TRBD2 (5 bases). Germline values: CDR1 DFQATT, CDR2 SNEGSKA (reference sequence). This CDR3 is built from 13 residues. Trimming left V 0 bases short and J 7 bases short, with 10 bases between. CDR3 DNA: TGCAGTGCTAGAGAACCCCCGGGAAATGAGCAGTTCTTC. Its translation: CSAREPPGNEQFF.

This clonotype was counted between two and nine times. J is TRBJ1-4 and V is TRBV2; weak D call: TRBD1 (6 bases). Germline lookup yields CDR1 SNHLY and CDR2 FYNNEI. The V gene lost 3 bases and the J gene lost 1 base, with 9 bases spanning the gap. The CDR3 runs 15 residues. DNA of the CDR3: TGTGCCAGCAGTGATCAAGGGGGAACTAATGAAAAACTGTTTTTT. It is translated as CASSDQGGTNEKLFF.

This clonotype was counted at least ten times. V and J are TRBV3-1 and TRBJ2-1; 7 nucleotides line up with TRBD1. V dropped 4 bases and J dropped 7; count of bases not matched to a gene: 13. CDR1 is LGHDT and CDR2 is YNNKEL in the germline V gene (reference sequence). The CDR3 sequence is 16 residues long. CDR3 nucleotides: TGTGCCAGCAGCCGCCCAGGGACAGATGTTACTAATGAGCAGTTCTTC. It codes for CASSRPGTDVTNEQFF.

This clonotype showed up just a few times. The CDR3 nucleotides read TGTGCCAGCAGTTACTCGAAGGCCCCGGCCCAAGAGACCCAGTACTTC. This encodes CASSYSKAPAQETQYF. The V call is TRBV6-6, the J call TRBJ2-5; no clear D. The V gene lost 0 bases and the J gene lost 1 base, with 12 bases spanning the gap. The CDR3 runs to 16 residues. In germline, CDR1 is MNHNY, CDR2 SVGAGI (reference sequence).

This clonotype was counted between two and nine times. This chain joins TRBV9 and TRBJ1-2; 10 positions match TRBD1. The CDR3 consists of 16 residues. The J segment lost 4 bases and the V segment lost 2 bases, leaving 8 bases of the junction unmatched. CDR1 is SGDLS, CDR2 YYNGEE, per germline. Written as DNA, the CDR3 is TGTGCCAGCAGCGTGGACGGACAGGGGGTTCCCTATGGCTACACCTTC. Protein: CASSVDGQGVPYGYTF. The full variable domain, its missing parts supplied by reference TRBV9 and TRBJ1-2, is DSGVTQTPKHLITATGQRVTLRCSPRSGDLSVYWYQQSLDQGLQFLIQYYNGEERAKGNILERFSAQQFPDLHSELNLSSLELGDSALYFCASSVDGQGVPYGYTFGSGTRLTVV.

This clonotype appeared a few times. The chain employs TRBV12-3 or TRBV12-4 and TRBJ1-2, with 10 nucleotides matching TRBD1. The CDR3 has 14 residues. Trimming removed 5 bases from V and 5 bases from J; junction bases left unmatched: 5. CDR3 residues: CASSHWDRGYGYTF. Here the CDR3 DNA reads TGTGCCAGCAGTCACTGGGACAGGGGTTATGGCTACACCTTC.